Below, 18 T cell receptor beta chains from the same sample are listed, as sequenced in a study of blood T cell repertoires in COVID-19. Libraries were prepared by immunoSEQ multiplex PCR; TCRdb keeps only in-frame clonotypes and omits some of them. This sample has around 170,000 clones, with roughly 90% found just once. The sequencing sample was made of peripheral blood. Every receptor here comes from a man between 60 and 75 years old with acute or convalescent COVID-19.

The chain carries TRBV5-1 and TRBJ2-3; a weak D match, TRBD2 (6 bases). V lost 4 bases, J lost 9 bases, and 9 bases lay in between. This CDR3 is built from 11 residues. CDR1 and CDR2 from the germline V gene are SGHRS and YFSETQ. The CDR3: CASSGAGTQYF. The DNA of the CDR3 is TGCGCCAGCAGCGGAGCGGGCACGCAGTATTTT.

This clone was seen just once. The CDR3 coding sequence is TGTGCCACCAGCGGGCTAGCGCGAGGTGGAGAGACCCAGTACTTC. It encodes CATSGLARGGETQYF. The chain combines TRBV24-1 with TRBJ2-5, with D maybe TRBD2 (6 bases). Germline CDR1 and CDR2: KGHDR and SFDVKD. The CDR3 runs 15 residues. Trimming took 7 bases from V and 4 from J, leaving 18 bases between them.

V gene TRBV5-8 combines with J gene TRBJ2-1; D is perhaps TRBD2 (6 bases). The V end was cut by 5 bases, the J end by 3 bases, with 15 bases between. The CDR3 spans 15 residues. The V gene's germline CDR1 is SGHTS and CDR2 YDEGEE. CDR3 in amino acids: CASRTWLAVYNEQFF. The CDR3 nucleotides read TGTGCCAGCAGGACATGGTTAGCGGTCTACAATGAGCAGTTCTTC. The full variable domain, completed using reference TRBV5-8 and TRBJ2-1, is EAGVTQSPTHLIKTRGQQATLRCSPISGHTSVYWYQQALGLGLQFLLWYDEGEERNRGNFPPRFSGRQFPNYSSELNVNALELEDSALYLCASRTWLAVYNEQFFGPGTRLTVL.

V is TRBV4-1 and J is TRBJ1-4; maybe TRBD1 (6 bases). Germline CDR1 and CDR2: MGHRA and YSYEKL. Trimming cost V 4 bases and J 5 bases, with 23 bases left between them. This CDR3 is 18 amino acids long. CDR3 in DNA: TGCGCCAGCAGCCTTACCGGGGGGCCGGACAGAGGAAATGAAAAACTGTTTTTT. It encodes CASSLTGGPDRGNEKLFF.

V is TRBV13 and J is TRBJ2-1; 10 bases are a match to TRBD1. Germline values: CDR1 PRHDT, CDR2 FYEKMQ (reference sequence). Unmatched junction bases numbered 7, after V lost 0 bases and J lost 14 bases. CDR3 length equals 14 residues. Here the CDR3 DNA reads TGTGCCAGCAGCTTAGGCGGGGGACAGGGGAGGGAGTTCTTC. This translates into CASSLGGGQGREFF. Full variable domain (remainder filled in from reference TRBV13 and TRBJ2-1): AAGVIQSPRHLIKEKRETATLKCYPIPRHDTVYWYQQGPGQDPQFLISFYEKMQSDKGSIPDRFSAQQFSDYHSELNMSSLELGDSALYFCASSLGGGQGREFFGPGTRLTVL.

V and J are TRBV15 and TRBJ1-1; a weak D match, TRBD1 (5 bases). V lost 7 bases and J lost 6, with 15 bases in between. CDR3 length: 13 residues. Germline V CDR1 and CDR2: LNHNV, YYDKDF (reference sequence). CDR3 region: CATNGARMAEAFF. Here the CDR3 DNA reads TGTGCCACCAATGGGGCAAGAATGGCTGAAGCTTTCTTT.

The chain links TRBV6-7 to TRBJ2-7, with D tentatively TRBD1 (9 bases). TRBV6-7 is an open reading frame whose function is uncertain. The V and J ends lost 7 bases and 2 bases respectively, with 24 bases between them. This CDR3 comprises 17 residues. The CDR3 DNA follows: TGTGCCAGCACTTTACGGGGGGGGGACAGGGCCCCCTACGAGCAGTACTTC. This translates into CASTLRGGDRAPYEQYF.

The chain employs TRBV18 and TRBJ1-1; the D is unclear. Trimming pared 5 bases from V and 4 bases from J, leaving 17 bases between. Germline-derived CDR1 and CDR2 are KGHSH and LQKENI. The CDR3 has 15 amino acids. The CDR3 here is CASSSGLLAGTEAFF. The CDR3 DNA reads as TGTGCCAGCTCATCGGGCCTCCTCGCGGGCACTGAAGCTTTCTTT.

The rearrangement uses TRBV9 and TRBJ1-1; D not certain. Germline V gene sequence: CDR1 SGDLS, CDR2 YYNGEE. Trimming cost V 0 bases and J 3 bases, with 6 bases left between them. This CDR3 spans 13 amino acids. In DNA, the CDR3 is TGTGCCAGCAGCGTAGTATCCCACACTGAAGCTTTCTTT. Protein product: CASSVVSHTEAFF.

The chain carries TRBV5-1 and TRBJ2-3, with 12 bases fitting TRBD2. Unmatched junction bases numbered 9, after V lost 4 bases and J lost 3 bases. This CDR3 has 17 residues. CDR1 is SGHRS and CDR2 is YFSETQ in the germline V gene. In DNA form, the CDR3 reads TGCGCCAGCAGCCCGCCCCATACTAGCGGGGGGACAGATACGCAGTATTTT. Translated: CASSPPHTSGGTDTQYF. Full variable domain (rest looked up from reference TRBV5-1 and TRBJ2-3): KAGVTQTPRYLIKTRGQQVTLSCSPISGHRSVSWYQQTPGQGLQFLFEYFSETQRNKGNFPGRFSGRQFSNSRSEMNVSTLELGDSALYLCASSPPHTSGGTDTQYFGPGTRLTVL.

This clone occurred once. V usage is TRBV19 and J usage is TRBJ1-6; maybe TRBD1 (5 bases). The CDR3 has 18 residues. Trimming removed 5 bases from V and 11 bases from J, with 28 bases in between. Looked up from germline, CDR1 is LNHDA and CDR2 is SQIVND (reference sequence). The CDR3 is CASSVALRWQGDSPPLHF. CDR3 nucleotide sequence: TGTGCCAGTAGTGTAGCCCTTCGTTGGCAGGGCGATTCTCCACCCCTCCACTTT.

The V gene is TRBV19, the J gene TRBJ1-2; D remains ambiguous. Trimming pared 7 bases from V and 0 bases from J, leaving 15 bases between. Germline lookup yields CDR1 LNHDA and CDR2 SQIVND (reference sequence). CDR3 size: 15 residues. CDR3 bases: TGTGCCAGTAAACGTGGGCGAACGTCTAACTATGGCTACACCTTC. Amino acids: CASKRGRTSNYGYTF. Variable domain in full (rest from reference TRBV19 and TRBJ1-2): DGGITQSPKYLFRKEGQNVTLSCEQNLNHDAMYWYRQDPGQGLRLIYYSQIVNDFQKGDIAEGYSVSREKKESFPLTVTSAQKNPTAFYLCASKRGRTSNYGYTFGSGTRLTVV.

The V gene is TRBV5-5, the J gene TRBJ1-2; 8 bases are a match to TRBD1. Trimming removed 3 bases from V and 6 bases from J; junction bases left unmatched: 4. Per germline, CDR1 SGHKS and CDR2 YYEKEE (reference sequence). The CDR3 totals 13 residues. CDR3 sequence reads: CASSSTGVHGYTF. Here the CDR3 DNA reads TGTGCCAGCAGCTCGACAGGGGTCCATGGCTACACCTTC. The whole variable domain, filled in from reference TRBV5-5 and TRBJ1-2, reads DAGVTQSPTHLIKTRGQQVTLRCSPISGHKSVSWYQQVLGQGPQFIFQYYEKEERGRGNFPDRFSARQFPNYSSELNVNALLLGDSALYLCASSSTGVHGYTFGSGTRLTVV.

This sequence joins TRBV7-6 and TRBJ2-7, with 12 bases matching TRBD2. The CDR3 runs to 17 residues. Germline loops: CDR1 SGHVS, CDR2 FNYEAQ. V lost 4 bases, J lost 3 bases, and 10 bases stayed unmatched. In DNA form, the CDR3 reads TGTGCCAGCAGCTCCGAGCCGGGACTAGCGGGTTACTACGAGCAGTACTTC. Translating gives CASSSEPGLAGYYEQYF.

This sequence joins TRBV5-4 and TRBJ2-3, with 7 bases fitting TRBD1. The CDR3 is 16 amino acids. Looked up from germline, CDR1 is SGHNT and CDR2 is YYREEE (reference sequence). Trimming removed 3 bases from V and 0 bases from J; junction bases left unmatched: 7. In DNA, the CDR3 is TGTGCCAGCAGCTCAAAACAGGGGACCAGCACAGATACGCAGTATTTT. Residues: CASSSKQGTSTDTQYF.

This chain joins TRBV7-2 and TRBJ1-1, with D possibly TRBD1 on 6 matching bases. CDR1 is SGHTA, CDR2 FQGNSA, per germline. The CDR3 is 15 amino acids. The V and J ends lost 5 bases and 8 bases respectively, with 21 bases between them. The CDR3 DNA reads as TGTGCCAGCAGCCCCATAAACACAGGGATGTCGGAAGCTTTCTTT. The encoded protein is CASSPINTGMSEAFF.

This chain links TRBV30 with TRBJ2-7; a possible D gene is TRBD1 (6 bases). Germline CDR1 and CDR2: GTSNPN and SVGIG (reference sequence). V dropped 5 bases and J dropped 2 bases, with 19 bases sitting between them. The CDR3 length is 15 residues. CDR3 sequence reads: CAWEVKSGVTYEQYF. CDR3 bases: TGTGCCTGGGAGGTCAAATCAGGGGTTACCTACGAGCAGTACTTC.

V usage is TRBV19 and J usage is TRBJ1-2, with TRBD1 matching 11 bases. The CDR3 contains 15 residues. J was trimmed by 5 bases and V by 3 bases; bases with no gene match: 5. Per the germline V gene, CDR1 is LNHDA and CDR2 is SQIVND (reference sequence). The CDR3 spells CASSISGQGVYGYTF. CDR3 nucleotide sequence: TGTGCCAGTAGTATTTCGGGACAGGGGGTTTATGGCTACACCTTC.